In its sample, the clone carrying this T cell receptor (beta chain) was seen once. With random hexamers, reverse transcription was performed on roughly 0.45 to 1 ug of RNA. Amplification of TCR beta CDR3 by immunoSEQ multiplex PCR spanned 54 Vbeta and 13 Jbeta. Each CDR3 protein is one row after TCRdb ran MiXCR on the immunoSEQ multiplex PCR reads. This sample carries a few hundred thousand distinct CDR3 sequences, approximately 85% of them seen once, and the ten largest clones take about 0.12%. This specimen belongs to a study of CD8 T cells in Susac syndrome. This CDR3 region has 14 residues. V shed 1 base and J shed 7 bases, with 11 bases lying between them. The V gene's germline CDR1 is MGHRA and CDR2 YSYEKL.

The sequence was obtained from a human donor with multiple sclerosis. The rearrangement links TRBV4-1 to TRBJ1-5, with D perhaps matching TRBD1 (5 bases). Sequencing was performed on CD8+ T cells from PBMCs. The CDR3 sequence: CASSQGAGLQPQHF. The CDR3 DNA is TGCGCCAGCAGCCAAGGGGCAGGGCTACAGCCCCAGCATTTT.